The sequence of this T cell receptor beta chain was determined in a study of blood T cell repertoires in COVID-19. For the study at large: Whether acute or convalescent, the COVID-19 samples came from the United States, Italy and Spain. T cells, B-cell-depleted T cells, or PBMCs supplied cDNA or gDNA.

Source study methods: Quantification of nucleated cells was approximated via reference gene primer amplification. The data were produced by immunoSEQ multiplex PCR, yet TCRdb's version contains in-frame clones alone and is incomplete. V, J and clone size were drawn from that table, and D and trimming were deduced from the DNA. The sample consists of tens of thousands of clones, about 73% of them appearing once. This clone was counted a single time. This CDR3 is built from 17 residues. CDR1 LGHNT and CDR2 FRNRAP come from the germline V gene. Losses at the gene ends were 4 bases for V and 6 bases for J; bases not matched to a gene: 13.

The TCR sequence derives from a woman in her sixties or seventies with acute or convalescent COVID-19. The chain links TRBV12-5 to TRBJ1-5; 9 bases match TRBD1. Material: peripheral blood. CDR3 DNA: TGTGCTAGTGGTTCCTGGGTAGGGACAGGGACTGCTCAGCCCCAGCATTTT. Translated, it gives CASGSWVGTGTAQPQHF.